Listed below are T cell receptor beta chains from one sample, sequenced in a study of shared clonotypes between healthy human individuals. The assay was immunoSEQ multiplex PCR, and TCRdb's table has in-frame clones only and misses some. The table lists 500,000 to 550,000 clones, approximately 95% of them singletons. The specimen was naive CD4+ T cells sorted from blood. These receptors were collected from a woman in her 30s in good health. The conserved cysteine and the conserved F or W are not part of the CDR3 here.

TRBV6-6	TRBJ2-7	ASSHTAQSYEQY
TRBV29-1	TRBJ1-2	SVVAGENYGYT
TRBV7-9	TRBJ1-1	ASSQETGNGAF
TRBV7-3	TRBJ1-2	ASSLSGGYGYT
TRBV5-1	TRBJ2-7	ASSLSQSYEQY
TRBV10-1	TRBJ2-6	ASSEGQSSGANVLT
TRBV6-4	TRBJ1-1	ASSDSTGGGRTEAF
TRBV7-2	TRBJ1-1	ASSFQAQPNTEAF
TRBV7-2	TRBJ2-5	ASSFGSSGGETQY
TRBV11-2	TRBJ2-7	ASTSGPAYEQY
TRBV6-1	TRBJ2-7	ASSVDKSSYEQY
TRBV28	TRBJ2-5	ASSAGQRLKQY
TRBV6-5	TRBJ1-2	ASFTGGTLSYGYT
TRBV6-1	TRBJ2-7	AVNSGRGNEQY
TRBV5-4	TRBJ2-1	ASSLAPGQGAYNEQF
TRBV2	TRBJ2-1	ASTLRGGDYNEQF
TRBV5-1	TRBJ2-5	ASSVLQGRPGETQY
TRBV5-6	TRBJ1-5	ASSLGRAGQPQH
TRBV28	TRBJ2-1	ASSLLAGVDEQF
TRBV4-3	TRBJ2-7	ASSLFISAGDNEQY
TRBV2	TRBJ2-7	ASSGDSGSRSYEQY
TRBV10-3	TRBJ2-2	AISVGAGYTNTGELF
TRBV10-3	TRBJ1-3	AISGAAEGNTIY
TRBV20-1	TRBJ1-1	SARGYRDAF
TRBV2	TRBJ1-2	ASSVRGQGEGYT
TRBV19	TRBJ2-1	ASSMRGAGSYNEQF
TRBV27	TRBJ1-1	ASSPTYSNTEAF
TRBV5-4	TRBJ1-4	ASSEGTESNEKLF
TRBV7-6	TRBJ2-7	ASSSMVSGVSFSYEQY
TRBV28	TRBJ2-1	ASRSVAPNEQF
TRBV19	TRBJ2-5	ASSRSLAETQY
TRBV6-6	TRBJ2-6	ASEAGANVLT
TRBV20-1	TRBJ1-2	SLRGGDGYT
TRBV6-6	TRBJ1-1	ASGMRGSTEAF
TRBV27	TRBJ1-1	ASSKDRADTEAF
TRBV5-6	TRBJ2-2	ASSLDQGGELF
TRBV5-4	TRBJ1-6	ASSKGQGLRNSPLH
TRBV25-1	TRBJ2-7	ASSDHPKTGSYEQY
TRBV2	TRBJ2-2	ASKENPGLGNTGELF
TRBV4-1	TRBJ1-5	ASSQGPRTGRYQPQH
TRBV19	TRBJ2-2	ASSIEGHGELF
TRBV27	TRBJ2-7	ASSSTSGKAY